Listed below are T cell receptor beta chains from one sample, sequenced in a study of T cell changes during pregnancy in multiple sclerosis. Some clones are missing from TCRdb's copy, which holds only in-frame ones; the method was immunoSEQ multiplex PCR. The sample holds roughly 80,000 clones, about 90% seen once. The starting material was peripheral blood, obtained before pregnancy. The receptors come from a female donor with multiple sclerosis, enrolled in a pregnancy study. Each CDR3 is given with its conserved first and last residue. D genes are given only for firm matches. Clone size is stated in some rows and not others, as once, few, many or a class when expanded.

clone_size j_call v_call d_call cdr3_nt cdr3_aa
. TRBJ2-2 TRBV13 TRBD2 TGTGCCAGCAGCTCCCCAGGACTAGCGGGAGCCGGGGAGCTGTTTTTT CASSSPGLAGAGELFF
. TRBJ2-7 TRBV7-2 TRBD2 TGTGCCAGCAGCTTAGCGGCGGGAGGGCCCGAGCAGTACTTC CASSLAAGGPEQYF
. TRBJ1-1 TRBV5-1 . TGCGCCAGCAGGATGTGGGGGGGCACTGAAGCTTTCTTT CASRMWGGTEAFF
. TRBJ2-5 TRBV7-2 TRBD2 TGTGCCAGCAGCTCCGGACTAGCGGGAGGACAAGAGACCCAGTACTTC CASSSGLAGGQETQYF
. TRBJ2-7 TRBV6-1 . TGTGCCAGCAGTGAAGCGCCGAGACAAACCTACGAGCAGTACTTC CASSEAPRQTYEQYF
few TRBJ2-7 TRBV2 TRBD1 TGTGCCAGCAGAAATGGACAGGGACTCTACGAGCAGTACTTC CASRNGQGLYEQYF
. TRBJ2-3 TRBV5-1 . TGCGCCAGCAGCTGGGGGGCAGATACGCAGTATTTT CASSWGADTQYF
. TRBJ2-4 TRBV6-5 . TGTGCCAGCAGCCTAACAGGGGGGGCGTACATTCAGTACTTC CASSLTGGAYIQYF
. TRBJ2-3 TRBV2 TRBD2 TGTGCCAGCAGTGATTTCGGGGCACCCCTAGCGGGAGCCACAGATACGCAGTATTTT CASSDFGAPLAGATDTQYF
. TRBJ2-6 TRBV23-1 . TGCGCCAGCACTCATTACAGGGGGGGATTGAATCCCTCTGGGGCCAACGTCCTGACTTTC CASTHYRGGLNPSGANVLTF
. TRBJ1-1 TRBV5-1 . TGCGCCAGCAGTTCAGGAAGAAACACTGAAGCTTTCTTT CASSSGRNTEAFF
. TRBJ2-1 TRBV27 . TGTGCCAGCAGTTCCCCGGACATCCGCTCCTACAATGAGCAGTTCTTC CASSSPDIRSYNEQFF
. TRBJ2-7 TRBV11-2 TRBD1 TGTGCCAGCACGACGGGACAGCACTACGAGCAGTACTTC CASTTGQHYEQYF
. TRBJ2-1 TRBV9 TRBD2 TGTGCCAGCAGCACGAGCGGGAGACAGGCCAATGAGCAGTTCTTC CASSTSGRQANEQFF
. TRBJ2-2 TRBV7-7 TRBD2 TGTGCTAGCAGCCCCCGGACTAGCGGGATAGTTGCCGGGGAGCTGTTTTTT CASSPRTSGIVAGELFF
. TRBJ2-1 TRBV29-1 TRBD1 TGCAGCGTTGTCCTGGGACAGGGGGTAAATGAGCAGTTCTTC CSVVLGQGVNEQFF
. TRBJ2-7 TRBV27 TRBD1 TGTGCCAGCAGCTCCGCCGGGACAGGGGTCTACGAGCAGTACTTC CASSSAGTGVYEQYF
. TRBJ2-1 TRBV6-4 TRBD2 TGTGCCAGCAGTGACTCGGGCGGGGGGTACAATGAGCAGTTCTTC CASSDSGGGYNEQFF
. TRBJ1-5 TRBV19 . TGTGCCAGTAGTATATTGGGAGGTGGAGGTCAGCCCCAGCATTTT CASSILGGGGQPQHF
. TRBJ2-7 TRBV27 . TGTGCCAGCAGTACTTCTTTCCCCTACGAGCAGTACTTC CASSTSFPYEQYF
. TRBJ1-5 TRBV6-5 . TGTGCCAGCAGTTACTCGCAGGCTTATCAGCCCCAGCATTTT CASSYSQAYQPQHF
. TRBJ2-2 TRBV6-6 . . CASSTSTPNTGELFF
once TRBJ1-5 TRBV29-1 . TGCAGCGTTGAAGATCCGGGGGAGGGATATAGCAATCAGCCCCAGCATTTT CSVEDPGEGYSNQPQHF
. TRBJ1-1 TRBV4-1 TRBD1 TGCGCCAGCAGCCGGGACAGGCTACTTAACACTGAAGCTTTCTTT CASSRDRLLNTEAFF
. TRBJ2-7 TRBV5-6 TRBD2 TGTGCCAGCAGCCTCCGAGCGGGAGCGTCTGGCGAGCAGTACTTC CASSLRAGASGEQYF
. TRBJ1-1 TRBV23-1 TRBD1 TGCGCCGAACAGGGGAGGAACACTGAAGCTTTCTTT CAEQGRNTEAFF
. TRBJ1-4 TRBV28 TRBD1 TGTGCCAGCAGAACAGGGGGGGAAGAAAAACTGTTTTTT CASRTGGEEKLFF
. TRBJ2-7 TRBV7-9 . TGTGCCAGCAGCTGGCAAATTTCCTACGAGCAGTACTTC CASSWQISYEQYF
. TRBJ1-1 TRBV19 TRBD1 TGTGCCAGTAGTTGGACAGGGAACACTGAAGCTTTCTTT CASSWTGNTEAFF
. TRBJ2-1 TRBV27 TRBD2 TGTGCCAGCAGTGGCCAGACTAGCGGGAGGCAGGATGAGCAGTTCTTC CASSGQTSGRQDEQFF
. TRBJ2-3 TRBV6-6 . TGTGCCAGCAGTCGACCGGGGGATTTGAGCACAGATACGCAGTATTTT CASSRPGDLSTDTQYF
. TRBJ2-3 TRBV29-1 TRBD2 TGCAGCGTGGGACTAGCGGGGCCCACAGATACGCAGTATTTT CSVGLAGPTDTQYF
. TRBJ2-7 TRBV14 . TGTGCCAGCAGCCGTCGGACAGCCCATTACTCCTACGAGCAGTACTTC CASSRRTAHYSYEQYF
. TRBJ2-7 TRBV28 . TGTGCCAGTCGCCCCGGCCAGCGTCTGGAGCAGTACTTC CASRPGQRLEQYF
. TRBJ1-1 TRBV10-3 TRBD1 TGTGCCATCAGGGCGCCTGACAGGGGGAACACTGAAGCTTTCTTT CAIRAPDRGNTEAFF
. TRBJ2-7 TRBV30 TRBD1 TGTGCCATAGGACAGGGCTTTGGCGAGCAGTACTTC CAIGQGFGEQYF
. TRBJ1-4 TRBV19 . TGTGCCAGTAGTATCGGGCAGGGTAATGGAAAACTGTTTTTT CASSIGQGNGKLFF
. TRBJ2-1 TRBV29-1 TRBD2 TGCAGCGTTGAAGCGGGAGGGTACAATGAGCAGTTCTTC CSVEAGGYNEQFF
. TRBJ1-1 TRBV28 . TGTGCCAGCAGTCCCCAGGGGCCGAACACTGAAGCTTTCTTT CASSPQGPNTEAFF
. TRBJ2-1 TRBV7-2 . TGTGCCAGCAGCATACCGACAGTTAACTACAATGAGCAGTTCTTC CASSIPTVNYNEQFF
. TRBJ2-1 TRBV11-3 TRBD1 TGTGCCAGCAGCTTGTCCAGGGGGCACAATGAGCAGTTCTTC CASSLSRGHNEQFF
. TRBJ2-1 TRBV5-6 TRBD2 TGTGCCAGCAGCGCAGATAGCGGGGGATACAATGAGCAGTTCTTC CASSADSGGYNEQFF
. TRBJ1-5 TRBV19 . TGTGCCAGTAGTATTGAGGAGGGGAGTGGGGGTCAGCCCCAGCATTTT CASSIEEGSGGQPQHF
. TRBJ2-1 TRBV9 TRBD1 TGTGCCAGCAGCGTTTCGGGACAGGGGGCGAACTACAATGAGCAGTTCTTC CASSVSGQGANYNEQFF
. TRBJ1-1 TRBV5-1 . TGCGCCAGCCCGGGGGGGAGGGACACTGAAGCTTTCTTT CASPGGRDTEAFF
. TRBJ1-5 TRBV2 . TGTGCCAGCAGTGAAAGGCGGGTGGGCCAGCCCCAGCATTTT CASSERRVGQPQHF
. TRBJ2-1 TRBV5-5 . TGTGCCAGCAGTTCAGGGTGGGATGAGCAGTTCTTC CASSSGWDEQFF
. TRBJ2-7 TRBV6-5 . TGTGCCAGCTGTCGCGGCGCGGGACCTCGCTACGAGCAGTACTTC CASCRGAGPRYEQYF
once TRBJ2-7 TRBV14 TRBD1 TGTGCCAGCAGCCTTCATCTGACAGGGGGTCGCCACGAGCAGTACTTC CASSLHLTGGRHEQYF
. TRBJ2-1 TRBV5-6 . TGTGCCAGCAGCTTCAAAGGGAGGAATGAGCAGTTCTTC CASSFKGRNEQFF
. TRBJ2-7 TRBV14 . TGTGCCAGCAGCCAACCGACAGAGGGAGGGCAGTACTTC CASSQPTEGGQYF
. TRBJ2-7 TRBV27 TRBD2 TGTGCCAGCAGTTTATCGGCGGGAGGACTCTACGAGCAGTACTTC CASSLSAGGLYEQYF
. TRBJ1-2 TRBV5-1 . TGCGCCAGCAGGGCCCTGGACAGCCTGAACCTCTATGGCTACACCTTC CASRALDSLNLYGYTF
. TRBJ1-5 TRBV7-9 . TGTGCCAGCAGCTTAACCGGGGGTGGCAATCAGCCCCAGCATTTT CASSLTGGGNQPQHF
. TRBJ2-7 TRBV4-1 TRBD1 TGCGCCAGCAGCCGGACAGGGGACGAGCAGTACTTC CASSRTGDEQYF
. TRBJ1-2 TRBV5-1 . TGCGCCAGCAGCTCTTCGGGTGTGGCTAACTATGGCTACACCTTC CASSSSGVANYGYTF
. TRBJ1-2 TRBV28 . TGTGCCAGCAGTTTATGGTCCCGCGGGGGCTACACCTTC CASSLWSRGGYTF
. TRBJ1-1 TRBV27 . TGTGCCAGCAATAACCGACAGAGTAACACTGAAGCTTTCTTT CASNNRQSNTEAFF
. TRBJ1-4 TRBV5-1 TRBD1 TGCGCCAGCAGCCGAGACAGGGGTTTCCAGGAAAAACTGTTTTTT CASSRDRGFQEKLFF